This TCR beta chain was identified during a study of blood T cell repertoires in COVID-19. On the study more broadly: Sources were T cells, B-cell-depleted T cells, or PBMCs; the material itself was cDNA or gDNA.

Source study methods: By means of reference gene primer amplification, nucleated cell counts were estimated. Some clones are missing from TCRdb's copy, which holds only in-frame ones; the method was immunoSEQ multiplex PCR. The DNA gave D and trimming, while V, J and clone size come from that table. Altogether 150,000 to 200,000 clones are present, approximately 85% being singletons, with the ten largest covering roughly 9.7%. The CDR3 consists of 12 residues. Germline V gene data show CDR1 as MDHEN and CDR2 as SYDVKM. V lost 6 bases, J lost 1 base, and 7 bases lay in between. The TCR comes from a human donor with active or convalescent COVID-19. The donor label of this sample is uncertain. The chain joins TRBV28 to TRBJ2-7; a possible D gene is TRBD1 (5 bases). Sequenced sample: peripheral blood. The CDR3, as DNA: TGTGCCAGCAGGACAGTTTCCTACGAGCAGTACTTC. It translates to CASRTVSYEQYF. The entire variable domain, with the rest obtained from reference TRBV28 and TRBJ2-7, is as follows: DVKVTQSSRYLVKRTGEKVFLECVQDMDHENMFWYRQDPGLGLRLIYFSYDVKMKEKGDIPEGYSVSREKKERFSLILESASTNQTSMYLCASRTVSYEQYFGPGTRLTVT.